This passage covers 30 T cell receptor beta chains from one sample sequenced in a study of blood T cells in healthy people across ages. The authors ran a second PCR of about 6 to 12 cycles using a sample-barcoded 5' primer and a J-beta primer mix. TCRdb re-analysed the 5' RACE reads in MiXCR, keeping a single row per CDR3 protein. The repertoire has about 1,800,000 distinct CDR3 sequences, 28% of them found once; the top ten carry about 7.7%. Source material: blood. The receptors were sampled from a woman in her 30s in good health.

V gene TRBV20-1 combines with J gene TRBJ1-1; no clear D. This CDR3 is built from 16 residues. Deletions cut 5 bases from V and 0 bases from J, with 19 bases between. Looked up from germline, CDR1 is DFQATT and CDR2 is SNEGSKA (reference sequence). This chain's CDR3 is CSADGDSPYMNTEAFF. In DNA, the CDR3 is TGCAGTGCTGATGGGGATAGTCCGTACATGAACACTGAAGCTTTCTTT.

This clonotype was seen at least ten times. The chain couples TRBV6-5 to TRBJ2-1; D perhaps matches TRBD2 (6 bases). Germline assignment: CDR1 MNHEY and CDR2 SVGAGI. This CDR3 has 13 residues. V was shortened by 10 bases and J by 2 bases, with 12 bases between the two germline ends. The CDR3, as DNA: TGTGCCACAGGCGGGGTGGCCTACAATGAGCAGTTCTTC. Translated: CATGGVAYNEQFF.

The count of this clonotype is one. A read error may produce the germline difference seen at one junction end. The chain recombines TRBV10-1 with TRBJ2-1; 7 nucleotides line up with TRBD2. The CDR3 runs 13 residues. Germline-derived CDR1 and CDR2 are WNHNN and SYGVQD (reference sequence). The CDR3 DNA reads TGCGCAAGCAGGGCTAGCGGTTATGGTGAGCAGTTCTTC. Translated: CASRASGYGEQFF.

This clonotype was detected only a few times. The CDR3 region has the DNA TGTGCCAGCAGCCAAGTTGGGCTAGGCAGCCAGGTTGGCTACACCTTC. It translates to CASSQVGLGSQVGYTF. The V call is TRBV14, the J call TRBJ1-2, with D unresolved. The CDR3 is 16 residues long. Germline-derived CDR1 and CDR2 are SGHDN and FVKESK. V gave up 1 base and J gave up 7 bases, with 19 bases separating them.

This clonotype was seen more than once but under ten times. The V and J genes are TRBV15 and TRBJ2-5, with D maybe TRBD2 (5 bases). The CDR3 runs to 14 residues. V lost 0 bases and J lost 3, with 8 bases in between. Germline CDR1 LNHNV, CDR2 YYDKDF (reference sequence). The CDR3 DNA sequence: TGTGCCACCAGCAGAGAGTTGAGGGAAGAGACCCAGTACTTC. The encoded protein is CATSRELREETQYF.

This clonotype was counted only a few times. The gene calls are TRBV7-9 and TRBJ2-3; 15 bases are a match to TRBD2. Trimming took 2 bases from V and 3 from J; bases not matched to a gene: 12. Germline lookup yields CDR1 SEHNR and CDR2 FQNEAQ (reference sequence). This CDR3 contains 20 residues. The CDR3 DNA reads as TGTGCCAGCAGCTTATGGGGCCGGACTAGCGGGGGGGTAAGAACAGATACGCAGTATTTT. It yields the protein CASSLWGRTSGGVRTDTQYF.

This clonotype appeared a few times. The rearrangement uses TRBV20-1 and TRBJ2-5; a possible D gene is TRBD1 (6 bases). Germline V CDR1 and CDR2: DFQATT, SNEGSKA (reference sequence). This CDR3 contains 11 residues. V lost 7 bases and J lost 3, with 9 bases in between. The CDR3 loop reads CSGSGEETQYF. Written as DNA, the CDR3 is TGCAGTGGGTCAGGGGAAGAGACCCAGTACTTC.

This clonotype was observed a few times. The V call is TRBV5-6, the J call TRBJ2-7; D is unclear. The V end lost 4 bases, the J end lost 3 bases, and 8 bases lay between the germline ends. The CDR3 is made up of 12 amino acids. Germline V gives CDR1 SGHDT, CDR2 YYEEEE. In DNA, the CDR3 is TGTGCCAGCAGCGATGGACGCTACGAGCAGTACTTC. It is translated as CASSDGRYEQYF.

The chain combines TRBV7-9 with TRBJ2-5; D not resolved. This CDR3 is built from 13 residues. Trimming shortened V by 5 bases and J by 3 bases, and 10 bases separated the two germline ends. Germline CDR1 reads SEHNR; CDR2 reads FQNEAQ (reference sequence). CDR3 region: CASSPVVEETQYF. CDR3 DNA: TGTGCCAGCAGCCCGGTGGTGGAAGAGACCCAGTACTTC.

This clonotype was seen a few times. This sequence joins TRBV5-1 and TRBJ2-6, with D unresolved. With 2 bases removed from V and 0 bases from J, the gap between germline ends came to 9 bases. The CDR3 runs 16 residues. The germline CDR1 and CDR2 sequences are SGHRS and YFSETQ. The CDR3 protein is CASSFSVLSGANVLTF. In DNA form, the CDR3 reads TGCGCCAGCAGCTTCTCCGTACTCTCTGGGGCCAACGTCCTGACTTTC. The variable domain in full, with the rest retrieved from reference TRBV5-1 and TRBJ2-6, is KAGVTQTPRYLIKTRGQQVTLSCSPISGHRSVSWYQQTPGQGLQFLFEYFSETQRNKGNFPGRFSGRQFSNSRSEMNVSTLELGDSALYLCASSFSVLSGANVLTFGAGSRLTVL.

This clonotype was detected a few times. V usage is TRBV20-1 and J usage is TRBJ2-3; tentative D call: TRBD1 (5 bases). There are 12 residues in the CDR3. The germline V gene encodes CDR1 DFQATT and CDR2 SNEGSKA (reference sequence). The V end was cut by 6 bases, the J end by 7 bases, with 14 bases between. The CDR3 loop is CSALGPRYTQYF. The CDR3 DNA is TGCAGTGCCTTGGGGCCTCGGTATACGCAGTATTTT.

This clonotype was counted at least ten times. This rearrangement joins TRBV29-1 to TRBJ2-7, with 11 positions matching TRBD1. V dropped 5 bases and J dropped 5; count of bases not matched to a gene: 5. This CDR3 is 13 amino acids long. CDR1 is SQVTM and CDR2 is ANQGSEA in the germline V gene. Written as DNA, the CDR3 is TGCAGCGTTTTCGGACAGGGGGCCAACGAGCAGTACTTC. Translated, it gives CSVFGQGANEQYF.

This clonotype was picked up one time. The chain employs TRBV6-6 and TRBJ1-3, with D possibly being TRBD1 (6 bases). The length of the CDR3 is 15 residues. The ends were cut back, 6 bases at V and 0 bases at J, with 12 bases in the middle. From germline, CDR1 is MNHNY and CDR2 SVGAGI (reference sequence). The CDR3 DNA follows: TGTGCCAGCAGGGTTCAGGGGAACTCTGGAAACACCATATATTTT. Its protein product is CASRVQGNSGNTIYF.

This clonotype was picked up a small number of times. This chain joins TRBV19 and TRBJ1-5; D unresolved. CDR1 is LNHDA and CDR2 is SQIVND in the germline V gene (reference sequence). The length of the CDR3 is 13 residues. Deletions cut 6 bases from V and 9 bases from J, with 15 bases between. The CDR3 reads CASSADGSGPQHF. The CDR3 coding sequence is TGTGCCAGTAGCGCGGACGGGAGTGGGCCCCAGCATTTT.

This clonotype has just a few counts. The V and J genes are TRBV4-1 and TRBJ1-1; the D gene is possibly TRBD1 (5 bases). The CDR3 loop spans 14 amino acids. V was trimmed by 1 base and J by 5 bases, leaving 11 bases between them. Germline-derived CDR1 and CDR2 are MGHRA and YSYEKL. The CDR3 DNA reads as TGCGCCAGCAGCCAAGGGTGGGGGAGGACTGAAGCTTTCTTT. This codes for CASSQGWGRTEAFF.

This clonotype was recorded a few times. The rearrangement uses TRBV6-5 and TRBJ1-2, with D tentatively TRBD1 (6 bases). This CDR3 region has 16 residues. Trimming removed 4 bases from V and 5 bases from J, with 20 bases in between. Germline-derived CDR1 and CDR2 are MNHEY and SVGAGI. CDR3: CASSSSGTPDIYGYTF. The CDR3 DNA sequence: TGTGCCAGCAGTTCATCCGGGACACCGGACATTTATGGCTACACCTTC.

The J gene is TRBJ2-3, the V gene TRBV6-1; 15 nucleotides agree with TRBD2. The trim removed 3 bases at V and 7 bases at J, leaving 8 bases unmatched. Germline V gives CDR1 MNHNS, CDR2 SASEGT. The CDR3 is 17 residues long. DNA of the CDR3: TGTGCCAGCAGTGATTCTTCGGGGACTAGCGGGAGGAATACGCAGTATTTT. It specifies CASSDSSGTSGRNTQYF.

This clonotype was counted only a few times. The V and J genes are TRBV20-1 and TRBJ2-1; the D gene is possibly TRBD1 (5 bases). The germline V gene has CDR1 DFQATT and CDR2 SNEGSKA (reference sequence). The length of the CDR3 is 12 residues. The V gene lost 6 bases and the J gene lost 8 bases, with 14 bases spanning the gap. CDR3 nucleotide sequence: TGCAGTGCCCCCGGCCAGGGCGATGAGCAGTTCTTC. Amino acids: CSAPGQGDEQFF.

This clonotype occurred a few times. The chain has TRBV10-3 and TRBJ2-1; 8 nucleotides agree with TRBD2. V was pared by 4 bases and J by 4 bases, with 6 bases of the junction left unmatched. Germline V gives CDR1 ENHRY, CDR2 SYGVKD. CDR3 length: 15 amino acids. The CDR3 DNA reads as TGTGCCATCAGTGGTTCGGGGGGGCCTTACAATGAGCAGTTCTTC. Translating it yields CAISGSGGPYNEQFF.

Ten or more counts support this clonotype. The V and J genes are TRBV27 and TRBJ2-7; the D gene is possibly TRBD1 (5 bases). This CDR3 spans 14 amino acids. CDR1 is MNHEY, CDR2 SMNVEV, per germline (reference sequence). V lost 2 bases and J 3 bases, leaving 11 bases between the germline ends. The CDR3 bases are TGTGCCAGCAGTTTAGAAGGGGCCAACTACGAGCAGTACTTC. It specifies CASSLEGANYEQYF.

This clonotype came up a few times. V is TRBV3-1 and J is TRBJ2-7; D unclear. Germline V lookup: CDR1 LGHDT, CDR2 YNNKEL (reference sequence). V dropped 3 bases and J dropped 1 base, with 13 bases sitting between them. This CDR3 is built from 15 residues. CDR3 sequence (DNA): TGTGCCAGCAGCCACGGTGGACCTCCATCCTACGAGCAGTACTTC. This encodes CASSHGGPPSYEQYF.

The chain has TRBV4-1 and TRBJ2-4; 9 positions agree with TRBD1. CDR1 and CDR2 (germline): MGHRA, YSYEKL. With V trimmed by 1 base and J by 2 bases, 12 bases remained unmatched. The CDR3 is 19 amino acids. Written as DNA, the CDR3 is TGCGCCAGCAGCCAAGCGCATGTGGGGACAGGGAATACCAAAAACATTCAGTACTTC. Its protein is CASSQAHVGTGNTKNIQYF.

The chain recombines TRBV7-2 with TRBJ2-1; 7 bases are a match to TRBD2. The J segment lost 10 bases and the V segment lost 5 bases, leaving 14 bases of the junction unmatched. There are 15 residues in the CDR3. Germline CDR1 SGHTA, CDR2 FQGNSA. CDR3 loop: CASSPWTGGQREQFF. As DNA, the CDR3 is TGTGCCAGCAGCCCCTGGACGGGGGGTCAACGGGAGCAGTTCTTC.

This clonotype showed up many times. This chain joins TRBV5-1 and TRBJ2-7, with 8 bases aligning to TRBD1. This CDR3 is 12 amino acids long. V lost 4 bases, J lost 6 bases, and 3 bases stayed unmatched. The germline V gene encodes CDR1 SGHRS and CDR2 YFSETQ. In DNA, the CDR3 is TGCGCCAGCAGCCTTACAGGGGGCGAGCAGTACTTC. Translated, it gives CASSLTGGEQYF.

CDR3 region: CAWSLRAGVSDTQYF. CDR3 DNA sequence: TGTGCCTGGAGTCTGAGAGCGGGAGTGTCAGATACGCAGTATTTT. The chain couples TRBV30 to TRBJ2-3; 8 bases align to TRBD2. CDR1 and CDR2 (germline): GTSNPN, SVGIG (reference sequence). The CDR3 has 15 residues. Losses at the gene ends were 2 bases for V and 4 bases for J; bases not matched to a gene: 8.

CDR3 DNA: TGTGCCACCCTCACCCCTAGTAGCAATCAGCCCCAGCATTTT. The encoded protein is CATLTPSSNQPQHF. J is TRBJ1-5 and V is TRBV28; the D is unclear. Looked up from germline, CDR1 is MDHEN and CDR2 is SYDVKM. Between the trimmed V and J ends, which lost 10 bases and 0 bases, there was a span of 13 bases. The CDR3 sequence is 14 residues long.

CDR3 amino acids: CASTWDSQETQYF. The CDR3 DNA is TGCGCCAGCACTTGGGACAGCCAAGAGACCCAGTACTTC. V is TRBV5-1 and J is TRBJ2-5, with 7 bases fitting TRBD1. The germline CDR1 and CDR2 sequences are SGHRS and YFSETQ. The V gene end was trimmed by 6 bases and the J gene end by 1 base; junction bases not matched to a gene: 3. This CDR3 contains 13 residues.

This chain links TRBV10-2 with TRBJ2-3, with TRBD2 matching over 12 bases. The CDR3 has 15 amino acids. CDR1 is WSHSY, CDR2 SAAADI, per germline. J gave up 6 bases and V 3 bases, and 4 bases lay outside the gene matches. CDR3 coding DNA: TGCGCCAGCAGTGATCACGGACTAGCGGGGGATACGCAGTATTTT. Translating it yields CASSDHGLAGDTQYF.

The gene calls are TRBV12-3 or TRBV12-4 and TRBJ1-5; D remains unclear. This CDR3 spans 14 amino acids. Trimming pared 1 base from V and 7 bases from J, leaving 11 bases between. This chain's CDR3 is CASSLGLGEQPQHF. CDR3 sequence (DNA): TGTGCCAGCAGTTTAGGCTTGGGAGAACAGCCCCAGCATTTT.

The chain links TRBV27 to TRBJ2-7; tentatively, D is TRBD1 (6 bases). This CDR3 has 15 residues. V was shortened by 7 bases and J by 6 bases, with 22 bases between the two germline ends. The germline gives CDR1 MNHEY, CDR2 SMNVEV (reference sequence). The CDR3 DNA is TGTGCCAGCACCCTAAGACCGGACAGCTTTAGCGAGCAGTACTTC. Protein sequence: CASTLRPDSFSEQYF.